This T cell receptor beta chain appears in the sequencing data of a study of blood T cell repertoires in COVID-19. Study overall: Acute and convalescent COVID-19 samples came from the United States, Italy and Spain.

This CDR3 region has 17 residues. J lost 3 bases, V lost 4 bases, and 13 bases had no gene match. Germline assignment: CDR1 MDHEN and CDR2 SYDVKM. Only in-frame clones appear in the TCRdb table, and some are missing; sequencing was by immunoSEQ multiplex PCR. This sample has 150,000 to 200,000 clones; under 90% occur once, and the top ten carry roughly 15%. The V and J genes are TRBV28 and TRBJ2-3; 7 nucleotides agree with TRBD2. The sample was peripheral blood. The origin of this receptor is a woman aged 70-85 years with COVID-19, enrolled during active disease. CDR3 in DNA: TGTGCCAGCAGTTCCCCCTCACTCCCCGGGGGGACAGATACGCAGTATTTT. Protein product: CASSSPSLPGGTDTQYF.